The following is a TCR beta chain sequence with its context. Its cognate antigen is unknown. These data originate in a study of T cell repertoires in cytomegalovirus infection. Study in general: CMV infection together with matching HLA type was indicated by public TCR beta signatures.

TCRdb itself ran the reads through MiXCR, one entry per CDR3 protein. This sample has approximately 750,000 distinct CDR3 sequences, with approximately 34% found just once. The CDR3 loop spans 17 amino acids. The V and J ends lost 0 bases and 5 bases, in that order; junction bases with no gene match: 7. Germline CDR1 reads MNHGY; CDR2 reads SAAAGT. Study-wide points: In two of eight donors, the top clonotype was HLA-C-restricted CMV-specific.

The chain is built from TRBV6-8 and TRBJ1-5, with 10 bases matching TRBD1. This clonotype originated in a human donor in good health (CMV status not recorded). Some clones in this sample may be carry-over from other donors' samples. Sequenced material: PBMCs. The DNA for the CDR3 is TGTGCCAGCAGTTACTCGAGGGGGACAGGGGCGGATCAGCCCCAGCATTTT. Translating it yields CASSYSRGTGADQPQHF.